This TCR beta chain was observed in a study of T cells after yellow fever vaccination (dated by TCRdb to between 2019 and 2020). Regarding the study in general: The SMART-Seq v4 Ultra Low Input RNA kit was used to prepare libraries from fractions with low cell numbers. To track T-cell clones before and after primary and booster YFV17D yellow fever vaccination, bulk TCR alpha and beta repertoires were sequenced longitudinally. Two healthy male donors, one aged 18 to 30 and one aged 30 to 40 years, made up the cohort. Bulk PBMC replicates and cell subsets were isolated from blood drawn at multiple timepoints before and after both primary and secondary immunization.

What the research found in general, with its limitations: The secondary T-cell response was weaker than the primary response but faster, peaking on day 5 instead of day 15. Because the study included only a couple of donors, the extent to which the findings can be generalized is limited. A small share of clonotypes occurred in both CD4 and CD8 compartments, likely arising from convergent recombination. FACS-sorted repertoires could contain abundant contaminating clonotypes from the bulk population, so computational filtering was required. Most clones expanded after primary vaccination (96% of CD4 and around 88% of CD8) were re-detected after the booster, suggesting that broad memory maintenance occurred.

Its CDR3 holds 13 amino acids, cysteine through phenylalanine. Of all the DNA, just the CDR3 is kept, 39 bases in frame from base 1. V is clipped by 2 bases and J by 9 bases, and the sequence between their germline boundaries is 11 bases long. From the germline V gene, CDR1 is LGHNA and CDR2 is YSLEER. The instrument given in TCRdb is Illumina NovaSeq 6000. TCR cDNA was synthesized by 5'RACE template switching, which introduced a universal primer site and unique molecular identifiers. cDNA synthesis was primed from both the TCR alpha and TCR beta constant segments. Libraries were amplified in two PCR steps, with sample barcodes and sequencing adapters added in the second step. Sequencing of the libraries was done on either Illumina HiSeq 2500 (2x100 bp) or NovaSeq (2x150 bp). In the authors' own workflow: MIGEC handled demultiplexing of reads and collapsing into UMI consensus sequences, while MiXCR performed V(D)J alignment. Clonotypes responding to the vaccine were identified with edgeR on replicate PBMC samples, with the criteria of FDR below 0.01 and a log2 fold change above 5 up to day 15. Each bulk clonotype was labeled CD4 or CD8 based on which sequenced repertoire, CD4 or CD8, contained the clonotype at higher abundance. In-frame beta chains were kept once TCRdb had trimmed the public reads at Q25 with fastp and called clones with MiXCR. Here each entry gathers all rows of one CDR3 protein and keeps the most common genes and DNA. These V and J calls originate from TCRdb's pipeline instead of the authors' own analysis. The table for this sample lists 350,000 to 450,000 distinct CDR3 sequences; around a sixth of them were counted only once. Of the sample, 18% is held by the ten largest clones.

In regard to this clonotype: Its antigen is not yet known. No base-level quality is on record; no much larger clone is a single base apart.

The treatment or condition label, read with the paper, signifies: live attenuated yellow fever vaccine strain. At every blood-draw timepoint, two biological replicates of bulk PBMCs were collected. PBMCs were isolated from peripheral blood using a standard Ficoll-Paque protocol. RNA was extracted with TriZol from bulk PBMCs, CD4 and CD8 fractions, and dextramer-positive and dextramer-negative fractions. The source was PBMCs, collected before the yellow fever booster vaccination. The sequence came from a man between 18 and 29 years old who received the YFV17D yellow fever vaccine. The rearranged segments are TRBV4-3 and TRBJ2-1, with no reliable assignment of the D segment. The DNA reads TGCGCCAGCAGCCAATCGGCTGGTAGTGAGCAGTTCTTC. This encodes CASSQSAGSEQFF.